This paragraph reports one T cell receptor beta chain. Sample-barcoded 5' priming and a J-beta primer mix drove a second PCR of 7 to 11 cycles. Each CDR3 protein is one row after TCRdb ran MiXCR on the 5' RACE reads. The table includes about 800,000 distinct CDR3 sequences, just under 25% detected once. This CDR3 is built from 14 residues. Unmatched junction bases numbered 7, after V lost 4 bases and J lost 9 bases. Germline V gene data show CDR1 as MNHEY and CDR2 as SMNVEV (reference sequence). The data derive from a study of blood T cells in healthy people across ages. The sample was also reused in another study, on T cells of mothers and their children. That work states: Sample barcodes and 2-4 random nucleotides were added by the M1S primer of the second PCR. Regardless of relatedness, pairs show thymic selection shaping TCR recombination output in a similar manner.

The sequence was collected from a boy aged 10-17 years in good health. The chain recombines TRBV27 with TRBJ2-1, with TRBD1 matching over 9 bases. The sequenced sample was blood. The CDR3 spells CASSWPGQGSEQFF. DNA for the CDR3: TGTGCCAGCAGTTGGCCGGGACAGGGTTCTGAGCAGTTCTTC.